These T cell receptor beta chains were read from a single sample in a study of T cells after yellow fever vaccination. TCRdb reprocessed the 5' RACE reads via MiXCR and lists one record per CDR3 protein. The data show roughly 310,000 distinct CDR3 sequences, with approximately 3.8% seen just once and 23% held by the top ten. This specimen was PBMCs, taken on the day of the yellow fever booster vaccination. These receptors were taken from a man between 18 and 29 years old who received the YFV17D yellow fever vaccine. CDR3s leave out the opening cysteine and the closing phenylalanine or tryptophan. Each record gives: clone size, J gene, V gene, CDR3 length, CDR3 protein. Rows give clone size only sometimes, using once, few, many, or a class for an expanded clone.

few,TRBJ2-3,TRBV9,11,ASSVLDLDTQY
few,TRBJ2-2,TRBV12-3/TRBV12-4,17,ASSLEFGYEAENTGELF
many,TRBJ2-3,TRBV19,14,ASSIGPQGARDTQY
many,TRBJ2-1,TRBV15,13,ATSRGSEGYNEQF
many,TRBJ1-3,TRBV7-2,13,ASSSDGGGGNTIY
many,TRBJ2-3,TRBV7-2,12,ASSIRGGHDTQY
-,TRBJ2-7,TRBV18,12,ASSPARVTYEQY
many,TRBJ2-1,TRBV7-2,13,ASSLDGASSDEQF
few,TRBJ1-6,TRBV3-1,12,ASSRSGGDSPLH
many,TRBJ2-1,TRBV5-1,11,ASSKLGGNEQF
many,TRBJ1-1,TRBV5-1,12,ASSLGQGAFEAF
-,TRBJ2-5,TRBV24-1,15,ATSDLGQGALRETQY
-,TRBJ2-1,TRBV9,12,ASSPNHLPNEQF
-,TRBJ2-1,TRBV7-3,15,ASSPKGWGGPSFEQF
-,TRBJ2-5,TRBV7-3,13,ASSLSAGQEETQY
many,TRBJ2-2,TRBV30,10,AWSGSYGELF
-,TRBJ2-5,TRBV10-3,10,ATGLALETQY
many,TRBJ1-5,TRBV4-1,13,ASSQDFGTDQPQH
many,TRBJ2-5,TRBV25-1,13,ASSGPLGRQETQY
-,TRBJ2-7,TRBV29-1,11,SVGIGLSYEQY
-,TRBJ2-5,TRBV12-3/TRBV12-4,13,ASSSQAGGLETQY
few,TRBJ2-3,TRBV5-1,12,ASSLDPAADTQY
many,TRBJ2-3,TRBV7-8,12,ASSPKRGTDTQY
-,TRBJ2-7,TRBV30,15,AWSVRLAGGRPYEQY
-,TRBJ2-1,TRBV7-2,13,ASSRGANSYNEQF
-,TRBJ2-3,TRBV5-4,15,ASSHPPLAGGQYTQY
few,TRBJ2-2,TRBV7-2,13,ASSFLGQGTGELF
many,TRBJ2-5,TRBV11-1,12,ASSLTGVQETQY
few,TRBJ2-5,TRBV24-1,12,ATSEPWDQETQY
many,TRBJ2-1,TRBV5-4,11,ASSFAGSNEQF
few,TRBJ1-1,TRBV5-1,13,ASSWRGQGNTEAF
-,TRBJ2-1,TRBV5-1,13,ASSLLAGRGNEQF
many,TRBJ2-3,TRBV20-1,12,SASVAGNTDTQY
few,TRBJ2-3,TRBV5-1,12,ASSQGGLADTQY
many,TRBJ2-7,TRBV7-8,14,ASSASGLAGADEQY
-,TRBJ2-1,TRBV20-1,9,SSGEVDEQF
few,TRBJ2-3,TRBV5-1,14,ASSVSGGAGTDTQY
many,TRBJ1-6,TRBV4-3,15,ASSQDPGISYNSPLH
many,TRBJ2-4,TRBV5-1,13,ASSTTGEGLNIQY
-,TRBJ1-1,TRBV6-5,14,ASSYSSRGTVAEAF
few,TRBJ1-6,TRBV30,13,AWTVPLILNSPLH
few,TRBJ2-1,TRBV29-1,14,SVEGLAGGQEYEQF
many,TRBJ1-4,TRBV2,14,ASSEKTGGYSEKLF
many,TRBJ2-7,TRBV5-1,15,ASSSRGTGGRRYEQY
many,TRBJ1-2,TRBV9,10,ASSVSGSGYT
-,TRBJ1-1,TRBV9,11,ASSVGGGTSAF
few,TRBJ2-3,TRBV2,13,ASSKTDPFTDTQY
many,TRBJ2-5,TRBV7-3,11,ASSLLPGETQY
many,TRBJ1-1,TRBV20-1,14,SARDPRRGQDTEAF
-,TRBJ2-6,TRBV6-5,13,ASSFGLPGANVLT